The 32 T cell receptor beta chains reported below all come from one sample, sequenced in a study of radiotherapy plus CTLA-4 blockade in lung cancer. Clones were sequenced by immunoSEQ multiplex PCR, and TCRdb holds only the in-frame ones, with some missing. This sample carries 15,000 to 20,000 clones, approximately 85% of them seen once, and the ten largest clones take 23%. The sequencing used peripheral blood, collected from a patient treated with radiotherapy plus ipilimumab. Source of these receptors: a human donor with non-small cell lung cancer whose response to radiotherapy plus ipilimumab could not be evaluated.

V usage is TRBV28 and J usage is TRBJ2-3; D might be TRBD2 (5 bases). The CDR3 loop spans 14 amino acids. Germline loops: CDR1 MDHEN, CDR2 SYDVKM. V was clipped by 8 bases and J by 5 bases, with 17 bases between them. CDR3 sequence (DNA): TGTGCCAGCGCCCGCCCGGCGGGCCAAGATACGCAGTATTTT. Translating gives CASARPAGQDTQYF. The variable domain in full, completed from reference TRBV28 and TRBJ2-3, reads DVKVTQSSRYLVKRTGEKVFLECVQDMDHENMFWYRQDPGLGLRLIYFSYDVKMKEKGDIPEGYSVSREKKERFSLILESASTNQTSMYLCASARPAGQDTQYFGPGTRLTVL.

The rearrangement uses TRBV27 and TRBJ2-2, with D perhaps TRBD1 (5 bases). Trimming pared 2 bases from V and 1 base from J, leaving 14 bases between. The V gene's germline CDR1 is MNHEY and CDR2 SMNVEV (reference sequence). This CDR3 is built from 17 residues. The CDR3 DNA reads TGTGCCAGCAGTTTACCGGCAGGGCCAATGAACACCGGGGAGCTGTTTTTT. Translating gives CASSLPAGPMNTGELFF.

This clone was seen only a few times. The chain uses TRBV6-6 and TRBJ2-2; D is ambiguous. V lost 8 bases and J 0 bases, leaving 13 bases between the germline ends. Germline V lookup: CDR1 MNHNY, CDR2 SVGAGI (reference sequence). The CDR3 covers 15 residues. The CDR3: CASRRTTSNTGELFF. CDR3 DNA sequence: TGTGCCAGCCGACGAACTACCTCGAACACCGGGGAGCTGTTTTTT.

The V and J genes are TRBV28 and TRBJ1-1; perhaps TRBD1 as D (5 bases). Per the germline V gene, CDR1 is MDHEN and CDR2 is SYDVKM. The V end lost 3 bases, the J end lost 5 bases, and 19 bases lay between the germline ends. CDR3 length: 16 residues. The CDR3 reads CASSLGRGDRGTEAFF. The CDR3, as DNA: TGTGCCAGCAGTTTGGGCCGGGGTGATCGGGGGACTGAAGCTTTCTTT.

This clone was seen more than once but under ten times. This chain connects TRBV5-5 to TRBJ2-2, with D possibly matching TRBD2 (6 bases). The germline V and J ends were trimmed by 4 bases and 6 bases, with 19 bases remaining between them. This CDR3 contains 16 residues. Looked up from germline, CDR1 is SGHKS and CDR2 is YYEKEE (reference sequence). Here the CDR3 reads CASSSRGGLRAGELFF. CDR3 bases: TGTGCCAGCAGCAGCCGTGGGGGGTTGAGGGCCGGGGAGCTGTTTTTT. The entire variable domain, with the rest obtained from reference TRBV5-5 and TRBJ2-2, is as follows: DAGVTQSPTHLIKTRGQQVTLRCSPISGHKSVSWYQQVLGQGPQFIFQYYEKEERGRGNFPDRFSARQFPNYSSELNVNALLLGDSALYLCASSSRGGLRAGELFFGEGSRLTVL.

V is TRBV2 and J is TRBJ2-3; TRBD2 matches 8 bases. The CDR3 consists of 14 residues. CDR1 and CDR2 from the germline V gene are SNHLY and FYNNEI. The junction had 4 bases not matched to a gene; V was cut back by 6 bases and J by 2 bases. The CDR3 region is CASRTSGHTDTQYF. DNA for the CDR3: TGTGCCAGCAGAACTAGCGGACACACAGATACGCAGTATTTT.

The rearrangement links TRBV27 to TRBJ2-1; D is perhaps TRBD1 (5 bases). The CDR3 contains 15 residues. The germline gives CDR1 MNHEY, CDR2 SMNVEV (reference sequence). Trimming shortened V by 1 base and J by 8 bases, and 15 bases separated the two germline ends. CDR3 nucleotide sequence: TGTGCCAGCAGTTTATATCAGGGCGGTTGGGATGAGCAGTTCTTC. It encodes CASSLYQGGWDEQFF.

The rearrangement joins TRBV19 to TRBJ2-7; TRBD1 aligns across 9 bases. CDR3 length equals 14 residues. Germline V gene sequence: CDR1 LNHDA, CDR2 SQIVND (reference sequence). Losses at the gene ends were 1 base for V and 3 bases for J; bases not matched to a gene: 1. Here the CDR3 DNA reads TGTGCCAGTAGTATAGGACAGGGGGGCTACGAGCAGTACTTC. Its translation is CASSIGQGGYEQYF.

This chain links TRBV6-1 with TRBJ1-5; 7 bases line up with TRBD1. The germline V gene has CDR1 MNHNS and CDR2 SASEGT. This CDR3 comprises 14 residues. V lost 7 bases to trimming and J lost 3 bases; unmatched junction nucleotides: 6. The CDR3 sequence: CASTTTGYNQPQHF. CDR3 in DNA: TGTGCCAGCACCACGACAGGGTACAATCAGCCCCAGCATTTT.

This clone came up once. The genes are TRBV7-2 and TRBJ1-2; 7 nucleotides line up with TRBD1. In germline, CDR1 is SGHTA, CDR2 FQGNSA. This CDR3 has 13 residues. Trimming removed 2 bases from V and 11 bases from J; junction bases left unmatched: 8. In nucleotides, the CDR3 is TGTGCCAGCAGCTTACCGGGACAGTCCTTTTACACCTTC. It is translated as CASSLPGQSFYTF.

This rearrangement joins TRBV6-1 to TRBJ2-7; 8 bases agree with TRBD1. V was pared by 3 bases and J by 5 bases, with 6 bases of the junction left unmatched. The CDR3 is 14 amino acids. CDR1 is MNHNS, CDR2 SASEGT, per germline. The CDR3 protein is CASSEAPGGHEQYF. The CDR3 nucleotides read TGTGCCAGCAGTGAGGCTCCAGGGGGCCACGAGCAGTACTTC.

The chain carries TRBV6-5 and TRBJ2-1; 8 nucleotides agree with TRBD2. V was clipped by 5 bases and J by 7 bases; unmatched bases: 10. This CDR3 region has 15 residues. The germline V gene encodes CDR1 MNHEY and CDR2 SVGAGI. CDR3 residues: CASSLSGAKVNEQFF. In DNA form, the CDR3 reads TGTGCCAGCAGTCTTAGCGGGGCGAAGGTGAATGAGCAGTTCTTC.

DNA for the CDR3: TGTGCCAGCAGCGGTAGCTCCTATAATTCACCCCTCCACTTT. This gives the protein CASSGSSYNSPLHF. This sequence joins TRBV28 and TRBJ1-6; D gene uncertain. Trimming removed 6 bases at V and 0 bases at J, with 6 bases between. Germline CDR1 and CDR2: MDHEN and SYDVKM. The CDR3 runs 14 residues.

The chain couples TRBV28 to TRBJ1-1, with a possible D match to TRBD1 (5 bases). This CDR3 spans 15 amino acids. Trimming pared 7 bases from V and 4 bases from J, leaving 19 bases between. The germline gives CDR1 MDHEN, CDR2 SYDVKM. As DNA, the CDR3 is TGTGCCAGCAAATCAAGTTCAGGGAGGTTCACTGAAGCTTTCTTT. This encodes CASKSSSGRFTEAFF.

The chain links TRBV28 to TRBJ2-7; D uncertain. The V gene lost 2 bases and the J gene lost 3 bases, with 5 bases spanning the gap. This CDR3 has 12 amino acids. From germline, CDR1 is MDHEN and CDR2 SYDVKM. The CDR3 DNA reads as TGTGCCAGCAGTTTAACGGGCTACGAGCAGTACTTC. It translates to CASSLTGYEQYF.

The chain uses TRBV10-3 and TRBJ2-7; TRBD1 is a possible D gene (6 bases). V lost 6 bases and J 6 bases, leaving 18 bases between the germline ends. The CDR3 covers 14 residues. CDR1 is ENHRY, CDR2 SYGVKD, per germline. CDR3 DNA sequence: TGTGCCATCAGCCCATTCCAGGGGACCTTCGAGCAGTACTTC. Residues: CAISPFQGTFEQYF.

The rearrangement links TRBV6-1 to TRBJ1-3; no clear D gene. The CDR3 is 15 residues long. Deletions cut 2 bases from V and 0 bases from J, with 8 bases between. The germline CDR1 and CDR2 sequences are MNHNS and SASEGT. This chain's CDR3 is CASSEPPGSGNTIYF. Here the CDR3 DNA reads TGTGCCAGCAGTGAACCGCCAGGCTCTGGAAACACCATATATTTT.

The chain is built from TRBV28 and TRBJ2-1; TRBD2 matches 9 bases. This CDR3 has 15 residues. Germline CDR1 MDHEN, CDR2 SYDVKM. V lost 8 bases to trimming and J lost 0 bases; unmatched junction nucleotides: 5. The CDR3 DNA sequence: TGTGCCAGCGGGCGACTAGCGGCCTCCTACAATGAGCAGTTCTTC. This encodes CASGRLAASYNEQFF.

CDR3 region: CASSFRDTQYF. CDR3 DNA: TGTGCCAGCAGCTTTCGGGATACGCAGTATTTT. The V call is TRBV5-6, the J call TRBJ2-3; D remains unclear. Germline lookup yields CDR1 SGHDT and CDR2 YYEEEE. CDR3 length equals 11 residues. With 2 bases removed from V and 6 bases from J, the gap between germline ends came to 4 bases.

This clone occurred once. The rearrangement joins TRBV18 to TRBJ2-7, with 8 nucleotides matching TRBD1. V lost 1 base to trimming and J lost 6 bases; unmatched junction nucleotides: 8. CDR1 is KGHSH, CDR2 LQKENI, per germline. The CDR3 runs 15 residues. Here the CDR3 DNA reads TGTGCCAGCTCACCACAGGGCCAGGGGGCTGGCGAGCAGTACTTC. Translating gives CASSPQGQGAGEQYF.

This clone was counted once. The chain employs TRBV6-6 and TRBJ2-1; a possible D gene is TRBD2 (6 bases). This CDR3 contains 12 residues. Germline loops: CDR1 MNHNY, CDR2 SVGAGI (reference sequence). V was shortened by 7 bases and J by 8 bases, with 12 bases between the two germline ends. The CDR3 protein is CASKLGEDEQFF. CDR3 nucleotides: TGTGCCAGCAAGCTCGGGGAGGATGAGCAGTTCTTC.

The V call is TRBV6-5, the J call TRBJ2-7, with 10 bases that match TRBD1. The junction had 5 bases not matched to a gene; V was cut back by 7 bases and J by 2 bases. In germline, CDR1 is MNHEY, CDR2 SVGAGI. The CDR3 is made up of 14 amino acids. The CDR3 here is CASKRTGGTYEQYF. The CDR3 coding sequence is TGTGCCAGCAAGAGGACAGGGGGGACCTACGAGCAGTACTTC.

V is TRBV6-5 and J is TRBJ2-1; 11 nucleotides align to TRBD1. Trimming cost V 6 bases and J 7 bases; bases outside gene matches: 5. Per germline, CDR1 MNHEY and CDR2 SVGAGI. The CDR3 sequence is 14 residues long. The CDR3 sequence: CASRGQGAWNEQFF. DNA for the CDR3: TGTGCCAGCAGAGGACAGGGGGCTTGGAATGAGCAGTTCTTC.

This clone has a handful of counts. The chain employs TRBV5-5 and TRBJ2-6; the D is unclear. Looked up from germline, CDR1 is SGHKS and CDR2 is YYEKEE (reference sequence). This CDR3 spans 16 amino acids. V lost 1 base, J lost 0 bases, and 8 bases lay in between. CDR3 amino acids: CASSLTVNSGANVLTF. CDR3 in DNA: TGTGCCAGCAGCTTGACGGTAAACTCTGGGGCCAACGTCCTGACTTTC.

This clone is deemed large. V gene TRBV5-5 combines with J gene TRBJ1-1, with D perhaps matching TRBD1 (5 bases). In germline, CDR1 is SGHKS, CDR2 YYEKEE (reference sequence). The CDR3 consists of 18 residues. Trimming removed 4 bases from V and 0 bases from J, with 22 bases in between. CDR3 DNA sequence: TGTGCCAGCAGCGAAAAAGTGGCAGGGTTCGGACTGAACACTGAAGCTTTCTTT. Protein: CASSEKVAGFGLNTEAFF.

The genes are TRBV5-5 and TRBJ2-5, with 16 bases identical to TRBD2. Germline CDR1 and CDR2: SGHKS and YYEKEE (reference sequence). V lost 4 bases and J lost 4; bases outside the gene matches: 7. This CDR3 contains 17 residues. The CDR3 protein is CASSVGLAGGRGETQYF. DNA for the CDR3: TGTGCCAGCAGCGTGGGACTAGCGGGAGGGCGAGGAGAGACCCAGTACTTC.

This chain joins TRBV4-2 and TRBJ2-1, with D perhaps TRBD2 (5 bases). CDR1 and CDR2 (germline): LGHNA, YNFKEQ. The germline V and J ends were trimmed by 0 bases and 3 bases, with 12 bases remaining between them. This CDR3 has 16 amino acids. The CDR3 nucleotides are TGTGCCAGCAGCCAAGATCTTCCGGGGAACTACAATGAGCAGTTCTTC. This sequence encodes CASSQDLPGNYNEQFF.

The rearrangement links TRBV6-6 to TRBJ1-5; D is unresolved. The V end was cut by 5 bases, the J end by 9 bases, with 14 bases between. The CDR3 consists of 13 residues. Germline V lookup: CDR1 MNHNY, CDR2 SVGAGI (reference sequence). The CDR3 coding sequence is TGTGCCAGCAGTAATGGCGGGCGCGCGCCCCAGCATTTT. This sequence encodes CASSNGGRAPQHF.

This clone has just a few counts. The chain links TRBV4-2 to TRBJ2-3; 9 bases align to TRBD2. Germline CDR1 is LGHNA and CDR2 is YNFKEQ. V trimming: 1 base; J trimming: 5 bases; junction bases outside the gene matches: 10. The CDR3 totals 17 residues. CDR3 amino acids: CASSQGGSAGGQDTQYF. The CDR3 DNA follows: TGTGCCAGCAGCCAAGGGGGCTCGGCGGGAGGGCAAGATACGCAGTATTTT.

V and J are TRBV18 and TRBJ2-5; 7 nucleotides align to TRBD1. The CDR3 is made up of 15 amino acids. The germline V gene encodes CDR1 KGHSH and CDR2 LQKENI. V lost 4 bases, J lost 5 bases, and 10 bases stayed unmatched. CDR3 protein: CASSLSTGSFETQYF. The CDR3 region has the DNA TGTGCCAGCTCACTCTCGACAGGGTCTTTCGAGACCCAGTACTTC.

The gene calls are TRBV9 and TRBJ2-1; D unclear. The CDR3 loop spans 16 amino acids. Germline V gene lookup returns CDR1 SGDLS and CDR2 YYNGEE. The germline V and J ends were trimmed by 0 bases and 0 bases, with 10 bases remaining between them. Written as DNA, the CDR3 is TGTGCCAGCAGCGTAGGTCCTCGGAGCTCCTACAATGAGCAGTTCTTC. This codes for CASSVGPRSSYNEQFF.

This clone came up a few times. The chain couples TRBV5-1 to TRBJ2-7; 10 bases match TRBD2. CDR3 length equals 15 residues. With V trimmed by 2 bases and J by 4 bases, 6 bases remained unmatched. From germline, CDR1 is SGHRS and CDR2 YFSETQ. The CDR3: CASSLSIAGGYEQYF. Written as DNA, the CDR3 is TGCGCCAGCAGCTTAAGTATAGCGGGGGGTTACGAGCAGTACTTC.